In its sample, the clone carrying this T cell receptor (beta chain) was seen once. Antigen: not known. The data were taken from a study of cytomegalovirus exposure and HLA in healthy donors. General study results and limits: Donor immune exposure was known only as CMV serostatus.

Use of 60 Vbeta and 13 Jbeta primers characterized the PCR. Profiling relied on immunoSEQ multiplex PCR, and the TCRdb table lists in-frame clones only, not all of them. The table includes around 91,000 clones, around 78% detected once. The sequenced material came from PBMCs. The TCR comes from a male donor in good health and CMV-seropositive.

CDR3 sequence reads: CASGGLAGPSSYNEQFF. The CDR3 coding sequence is TGTGCCAGCGGGGGACTAGCGGGACCGAGCTCCTACAATGAGCAGTTCTTC. The chain joins TRBV2 to TRBJ2-1; 13 bases agree with TRBD2. Per germline, CDR1 SNHLY and CDR2 FYNNEI. Trimming cost V 8 bases and J 0 bases; bases outside gene matches: 7. The CDR3 covers 17 residues.